This TCR beta chain emerged from a study of cytomegalovirus exposure and HLA in healthy donors. The primer mix had 60 Vbeta and 13 Jbeta primers. Produced via immunoSEQ multiplex PCR; TCRdb's table is partial and in-frame only. The sample carries a few hundred thousand clones, around 80% recorded once. CDR1 and CDR2 (germline): LGHNA, YNFKEQ. The CDR3 contains 14 residues. J gave up 0 bases and V 5 bases, and 2 bases lay outside the gene matches. Sequencing was done on a sample of PBMCs. The rearrangement joins TRBV4-2 to TRBJ2-5, with 8 nucleotides matching TRBD1. This TCR was sampled from a girl aged 2-9 years in good health and CMV-seronegative. CDR3 sequence: CASSSDRDQETQYF. The CDR3 nucleotides are TGTGCCAGCAGCTCGGACAGGGACCAAGAGACCCAGTACTTC.